Listed below are T cell receptor beta chains from one sample, sequenced in a study of OX40 agonist ivuxolimab in advanced cancers. Sequencing used immunoSEQ multiplex PCR; TCRdb keeps in-frame clones, though not all of them. The sample has about 58,000 clones; around 85% are singletons. The material sequenced was CD4+ or CD8+ T cells sorted from blood, taken in a trial of the OX40 agonist ivuxolimab. These receptors originate from an adult with an advanced solid tumor such as melanoma, head and neck, liver or kidney cancer. Both conserved end residues are part of each CDR3. A D gene is named only where the DNA matches it firmly. Part of the rows lack a size; the others show once, few, many or a class for expanded clones.

j_call	d_call	clone_size	v_call	cdr3_nt	cdr3_aa
TRBJ2-3	TRBD1	NA	TRBV29-1	TGCAGCGTTGGGACAGGGGGGACAGATACGCAGTATTTT	CSVGTGGTDTQYF
TRBJ2-3	TRBD2	NA	TRBV5-1	TGCGCCAGCAGCATCGGGACTAGCGGGAGGGGCACAGATACGCAGTATTTT	CASSIGTSGRGTDTQYF
TRBJ2-3	TRBD2	NA	TRBV4-1	TGCGCCAGCAGCCAAGATGTCCCTAGCGGTAGCACAGATACGCAGTATTTT	CASSQDVPSGSTDTQYF
TRBJ2-2	NA	NA	TRBV6-5	TGTGCCAGCCGTGGGGGGGCAGATGCCGGGGAGCTGTTTTTT	CASRGGADAGELFF
TRBJ2-7	NA	NA	TRBV10-3	TGTGCCATCAGTGAGGTAGGGCGGTCCTACGAGCAGTACTTC	CAISEVGRSYEQYF
TRBJ2-5	TRBD1	NA	TRBV28	TGTGCCAGCAGCCGTATTCGGACAGGCCAAGAGACCCAGTACTTC	CASSRIRTGQETQYF
TRBJ2-2	NA	NA	TRBV7-3	TGTGCCAGCAGCCGCCCGCAGTCCGGGGAGCTGTTTTTT	CASSRPQSGELFF
TRBJ2-1	NA	NA	TRBV4-1	TGCGCCAGCAGCCAAATCGTGACTACCAATGAGCAGTTCTTC	CASSQIVTTNEQFF
TRBJ2-7	TRBD2	once	TRBV30	TGTGCCTGGAGTGTTACTGGACTAGCGGGAACATACGGCGTCTACGAGCAGTACTTC	CAWSVTGLAGTYGVYEQYF
TRBJ2-2	NA	NA	TRBV28	TGTGCCAGCAGCGAGCCGAACACCGGGGAGCTGTTTTTT	CASSEPNTGELFF
TRBJ2-6	TRBD1	NA	TRBV11-2	TGTGCCAGCAGCTTAGTCCGGGACAGGGCTGGGGCCAACGTCCTGACTTTC	CASSLVRDRAGANVLTF
TRBJ1-1	NA	NA	TRBV11-3	TGTGCCAGCAGCTTCGGAGGGGAGGGCATGAACACTGAAGCTTTCTTT	CASSFGGEGMNTEAFF
TRBJ2-1	TRBD2	NA	TRBV28	TGTGCCAGCAGACTAGCGGGAGGGTTTGGGTATCAGTTCTTC	CASRLAGGFGYQFF
TRBJ1-5	NA	NA	TRBV28	TGTGCCAGCAGTTTAGGGGGTGGCAATCAGCCCCAGCATTTT	CASSLGGGNQPQHF
TRBJ2-7	TRBD1	NA	TRBV18	TGTGCCAGCTCACCACCGGGGACAGTCTACGAGCAGTACTTC	CASSPPGTVYEQYF
TRBJ2-5	NA	NA	TRBV5-1	TGCGCCAGCAGCTTGGAAGGCGGGGGCCGGGGGACCCAGTACTTC	CASSLEGGGRGTQYF
TRBJ2-3	NA	NA	TRBV28	TGTGCCAGCAGTTTAGCCGGCCCCCCAGATACGCAGTATTTT	CASSLAGPPDTQYF
TRBJ2-7	NA	NA	TRBV21-1	TGTGCCAGGAACCGGAACCACAGGAGCTCCTACGAGCAGTACTTC	CARNRNHRSSYEQYF
TRBJ2-3	TRBD2	NA	TRBV6-5	TGTGCCAGCAGATATGGACTAGGCGCAGATACGCAGTATTTT	CASRYGLGADTQYF
TRBJ2-5	NA	once	TRBV7-9	TGTGCCAGCAGCTTTCAAGGGATTCAAGAGACCCAGTACTTC	CASSFQGIQETQYF
TRBJ1-5	NA	NA	TRBV6-1	TGTGCCAGCAGTGAGGAAGGGGTTTCCCAGCATTTT	CASSEEGVSQHF
TRBJ2-5	NA	NA	TRBV15	TGTGCCACCAGCAGAGGCCTAGCCTCGGAGACCCAGTACTTC	CATSRGLASETQYF
TRBJ2-3	TRBD2	NA	TRBV12-5	TGTGCTAGTGGTTCCGGACTAGCGGGATCCACAGATACGCAGTATTTT	CASGSGLAGSTDTQYF
TRBJ1-1	NA	NA	TRBV19	TGTGCCAGTAGTATAGCAGGACAGTTGAACACTGAAGCTTTCTTT	CASSIAGQLNTEAFF
TRBJ2-7	TRBD1	once	TRBV6-5	TGTGCCAGCCGACAGGGGGCATCCTACGAGCAGTACTTC	CASRQGASYEQYF
TRBJ1-4	TRBD1	NA	TRBV6-1	TGTGCCAGCAGGGACAGGGGGACAACTAATGAAAAACTGTTTTTT	CASRDRGTTNEKLFF
TRBJ1-1	NA	NA	TRBV10-3	TGTGCCATCAGTCATAGCCCGAGAGGGGAAGGCACTGAAGCTTTCTTT	CAISHSPRGEGTEAFF
TRBJ2-3	NA	NA	TRBV7-2	TGTGCCAGCACCATGCCAGAAGGTGGGGATACGCAGTATTTT	CASTMPEGGDTQYF
TRBJ2-2	NA	NA	TRBV11-1	TGTGCCAGCAGCCTAAACACCGGGGAGCTGTTTTTT	CASSLNTGELFF
TRBJ2-7	TRBD2	once	TRBV7-6	TGTGCCAGCAGCTCTGTGAAAGCGGGGCCCGAAACCTACGAGCAGTACTTC	CASSSVKAGPETYEQYF
TRBJ1-3	NA	NA	TRBV28	TGTGCCAGCAGTTCCGGGGGCGCTGGAAACACCATATATTTT	CASSSGGAGNTIYF
TRBJ1-1	NA	NA	TRBV7-9	TGTGCCAGCAGCCCTGCGGAGGGAGGGGTCACTGAAGCTTTCTTT	CASSPAEGGVTEAFF
TRBJ2-7	NA	NA	TRBV7-2	TGTGCCAGCAGCTCCTACGAGCAGTACTTC	CASSSYEQYF
TRBJ2-5	NA	NA	TRBV29-1	TGCAGCGTTGAAGATCTGGAGACCCAGTACTTC	CSVEDLETQYF
TRBJ2-3	NA	NA	TRBV7-9	TGTGCCAGCGGACAGCCCATAGGGACAGATACGCAGTATTTT	CASGQPIGTDTQYF
TRBJ2-5	TRBD2	NA	TRBV7-7	TGTGCTAGCAGCTTAGCGGGGGTGGGAGAAGAGACCCAGTACTTC	CASSLAGVGEETQYF
TRBJ2-5	TRBD2	NA	TRBV10-1	TGCGCCCGGACGGGACTAGCGGGAGAGGAGACCCAGTACTTC	CARTGLAGEETQYF
TRBJ2-3	NA	NA	TRBV10-3	TGTGCCGTACCGTTCGCGGGGGCGAAAAGCACAGATACGCAGTATTTT	CAVPFAGAKSTDTQYF